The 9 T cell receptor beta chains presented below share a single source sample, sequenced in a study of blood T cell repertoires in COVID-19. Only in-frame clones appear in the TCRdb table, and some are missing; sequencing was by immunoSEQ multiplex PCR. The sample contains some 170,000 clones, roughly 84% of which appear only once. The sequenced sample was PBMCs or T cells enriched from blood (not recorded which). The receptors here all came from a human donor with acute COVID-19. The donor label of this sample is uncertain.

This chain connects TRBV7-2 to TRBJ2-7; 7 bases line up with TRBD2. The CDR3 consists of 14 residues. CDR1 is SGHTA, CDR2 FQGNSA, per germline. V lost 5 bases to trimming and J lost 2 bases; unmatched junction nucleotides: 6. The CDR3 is CASSNKRGPYEQYF. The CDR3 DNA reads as TGTGCCAGCAGCAATAAGCGGGGCCCCTACGAGCAGTACTTC.

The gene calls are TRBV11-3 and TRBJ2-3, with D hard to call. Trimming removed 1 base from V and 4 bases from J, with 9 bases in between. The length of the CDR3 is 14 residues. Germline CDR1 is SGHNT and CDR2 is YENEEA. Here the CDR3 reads CASSLGPEADTQYF. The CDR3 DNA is TGTGCCAGCAGCTTAGGCCCAGAGGCAGATACGCAGTATTTT.

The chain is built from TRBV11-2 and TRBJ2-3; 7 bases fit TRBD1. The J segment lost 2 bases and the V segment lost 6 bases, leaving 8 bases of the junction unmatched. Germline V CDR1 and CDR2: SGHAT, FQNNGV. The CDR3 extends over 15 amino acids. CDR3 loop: CASRGLKGATDTQYF. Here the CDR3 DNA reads TGTGCCAGCAGGGGCCTGAAGGGGGCCACAGATACGCAGTATTTT. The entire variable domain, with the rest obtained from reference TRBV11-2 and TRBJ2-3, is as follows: EAGVAQSPRYKIIEKRQSVAFWCNPISGHATLYWYQQILGQGPKLLIQFQNNGVVDDSQLPKDRFSAERLKGVDSTLKIQPAKLEDSAVYLCASRGLKGATDTQYFGPGTRLTVL.

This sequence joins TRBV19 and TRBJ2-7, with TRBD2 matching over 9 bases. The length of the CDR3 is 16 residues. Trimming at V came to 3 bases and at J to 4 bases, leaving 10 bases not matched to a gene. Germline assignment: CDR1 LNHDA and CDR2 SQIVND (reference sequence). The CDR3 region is CASSILGAGGPYEQYF. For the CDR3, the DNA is TGTGCCAGTAGTATCCTGGGCGCGGGGGGGCCTTACGAGCAGTACTTC.

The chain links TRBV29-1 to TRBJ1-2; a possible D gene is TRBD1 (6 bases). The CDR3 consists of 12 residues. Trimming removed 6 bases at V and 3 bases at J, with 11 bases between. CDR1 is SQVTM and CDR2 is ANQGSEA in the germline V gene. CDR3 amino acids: CSVVGGDYGYTF. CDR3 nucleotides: TGCAGCGTGGTTGGGGGCGACTATGGCTACACCTTC.

CDR3 sequence: CSVGATGGRYGYTF. CDR3 nucleotide sequence: TGCAGCGTTGGGGCAACAGGGGGCAGGTATGGCTACACCTTC. The chain is built from TRBV29-1 and TRBJ1-2, with 9 bases matching TRBD1. V was clipped by 4 bases and J by 5 bases; unmatched bases: 8. CDR1 SQVTM and CDR2 ANQGSEA come from the germline V gene. The CDR3 runs to 14 residues.

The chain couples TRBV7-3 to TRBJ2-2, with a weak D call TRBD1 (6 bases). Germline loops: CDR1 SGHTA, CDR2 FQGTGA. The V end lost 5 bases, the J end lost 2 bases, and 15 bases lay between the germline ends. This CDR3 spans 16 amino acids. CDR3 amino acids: CASSAAGQINTGELFF. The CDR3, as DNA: TGTGCCAGCAGCGCGGCCGGACAGATTAACACCGGGGAGCTGTTTTTT.

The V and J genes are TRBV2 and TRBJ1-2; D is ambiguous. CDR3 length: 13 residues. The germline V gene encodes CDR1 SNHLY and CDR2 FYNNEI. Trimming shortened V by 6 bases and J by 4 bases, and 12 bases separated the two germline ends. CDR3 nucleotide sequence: TGTGCCAGCAGACTAGACACCTCCTATGGCTACACCTTC. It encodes CASRLDTSYGYTF.

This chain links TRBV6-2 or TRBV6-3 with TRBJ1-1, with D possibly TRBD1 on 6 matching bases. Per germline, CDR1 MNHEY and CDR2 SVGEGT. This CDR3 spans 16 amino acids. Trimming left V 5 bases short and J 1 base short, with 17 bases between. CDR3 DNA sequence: TGTGCCAGCAGTGGTCACAGGGTTGGTCGGAACACTGAAGCTTTCTTT. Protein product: CASSGHRVGRNTEAFF.